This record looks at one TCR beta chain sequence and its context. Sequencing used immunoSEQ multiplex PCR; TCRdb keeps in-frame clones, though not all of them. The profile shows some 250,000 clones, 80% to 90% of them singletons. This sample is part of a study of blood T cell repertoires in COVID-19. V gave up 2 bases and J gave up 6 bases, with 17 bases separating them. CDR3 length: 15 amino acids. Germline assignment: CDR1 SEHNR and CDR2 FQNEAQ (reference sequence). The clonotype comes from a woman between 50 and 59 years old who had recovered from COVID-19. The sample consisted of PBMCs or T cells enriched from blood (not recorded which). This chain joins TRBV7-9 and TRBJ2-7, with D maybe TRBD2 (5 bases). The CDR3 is CASSLSQASLGEQYF. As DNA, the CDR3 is TGTGCCAGCAGCTTAAGTCAGGCTAGCCTCGGCGAGCAGTACTTC.